The 27 T cell receptor beta chains below come from one sample, sequenced in a study of blood T cell repertoires in COVID-19. The assay was immunoSEQ multiplex PCR, and TCRdb's table has in-frame clones only and misses some. This table holds just under 100,000 clones, around 83% found once. The material sequenced was peripheral blood. The receptors were gathered from a woman aged 55 to 70 in a cohort sampled during active or convalescent COVID-19.

The rearrangement links TRBV28 to TRBJ2-7; D is unclear. Germline V gives CDR1 MDHEN, CDR2 SYDVKM. The CDR3 sequence is 19 residues long. The V gene lost 5 bases and the J gene lost 1 base, with 27 bases spanning the gap. CDR3 residues: CASSARLTSLGGFSYEQYF. DNA of the CDR3: TGTGCCAGCAGTGCCCGTCTGACTTCCTTGGGTGGCTTTTCCTACGAGCAGTACTTC.

This chain joins TRBV6-5 and TRBJ1-4; D is uncertain. The CDR3 has 14 residues. V was pared by 7 bases and J by 7 bases, with 16 bases between. The V gene's germline CDR1 is MNHEY and CDR2 SVGAGI. The DNA for the CDR3 is TGTGCCAGCACCGGCATCTCTGCGGGTGAAAAACTGTTTTTT. Translating gives CASTGISAGEKLFF.

This chain links TRBV18 with TRBJ1-4, with TRBD1 matching over 9 bases. From germline, CDR1 is KGHSH and CDR2 LQKENI. CDR3 length equals 15 residues. V lost 3 bases, J lost 8 bases, and 7 bases stayed unmatched. The CDR3 region has the DNA TGTGCCAGCTCACCCCTACAGGGGGCGGGCGAAAAACTGTTTTTT. This gives the protein CASSPLQGAGEKLFF. Based on the CDR3 plus reference TRBV18 and TRBJ1-4, the full variable domain is NAGVMQNPRHLVRRRGQEARLRCSPMKGHSHVYWYRQLPEEGLKFMVYLQKENIIDESGMPKERFSAEFPKEGPSILRIQQVVRGDSAAYFCASSPLQGAGEKLFFGSGTQLSVL.

The V and J genes are TRBV2 and TRBJ1-2; the match to TRBD1 covers 10 bases. Per germline, CDR1 SNHLY and CDR2 FYNNEI. J was trimmed by 5 bases and V by 0 bases; bases with no gene match: 9. CDR3 length: 17 residues. This chain's CDR3 is CASSEARRTGGAYGYTF. CDR3 nucleotides: TGTGCCAGCAGTGAAGCTCGACGGACAGGGGGGGCTTATGGCTACACCTTC. Combining the CDR3 with reference TRBV2 and TRBJ1-2 gives the whole variable domain EPEVTQTPSHQVTQMGQEVILRCVPISNHLYFYWYRQILGQKVEFLVSFYNNEISEKSEIFDDQFSVERPDGSNFTLKIRSTKLEDSAMYFCASSEARRTGGAYGYTFGSGTRLTVV.

V and J are TRBV18 and TRBJ1-3; tentative D call: TRBD1 (6 bases). The germline V and J ends were trimmed by 3 bases and 0 bases, with 12 bases remaining between them. From germline, CDR1 is KGHSH and CDR2 LQKENI. The CDR3 runs to 16 residues. The CDR3 DNA reads as TGTGCCAGCTCACCCGGACAGCCCGGCTCTGGAAACACCATATATTTT. Protein sequence: CASSPGQPGSGNTIYF.

The V gene is TRBV27, the J gene TRBJ2-1; TRBD2 aligns across 11 bases. After removal of 4 bases from V and 3 bases from J, the junction contained 2 bases not matched to a gene. The CDR3 is made up of 15 amino acids. CDR1 is MNHEY and CDR2 is SMNVEV in the germline V gene (reference sequence). CDR3 DNA sequence: TGTGCCAGCAGTTCCGGGACTAGCGGCTACAATGAGCAGTTCTTC. It codes for CASSSGTSGYNEQFF.

Only one count was recorded for this clone. The chain has TRBV12-3 or TRBV12-4 and TRBJ1-4; D call uncertain. V was clipped by 5 bases and J by 10 bases, with 11 bases between them. The CDR3 runs 12 residues. CDR3 DNA sequence: TGTGCCAGCAGTCAGACGACACCAAAACTGTTTTTT. It is translated as CASSQTTPKLFF.

Comments on this clone: At one end the junction does not follow the germline gene, possibly because of a read error. The CDR3 nucleotides are TGCGCCAGCCGCTTCCGGGATATCCTGCCCTACGAGCAGTACTTC. Its translation: CASRFRDILPYEQYF. This chain joins TRBV5-1 and TRBJ2-7; TRBD2 is a possible D gene (5 bases). The germline gives CDR1 SGHRS, CDR2 YFSETQ. The CDR3 has 15 amino acids.

This clone is a singleton in its sample. The chain carries TRBV18 and TRBJ1-1; D is undetermined. The length of the CDR3 is 15 residues. From germline, CDR1 is KGHSH and CDR2 LQKENI. Trimming left V 1 base short and J 3 bases short, with 12 bases between. DNA of the CDR3: TGTGCCAGCTCACCACGAGATTCGGAGGACACTGAAGCTTTCTTT. Protein: CASSPRDSEDTEAFF.

In its sample, this clone was seen a few times. The chain recombines TRBV19 with TRBJ1-2; D is undetermined. This CDR3 is 15 amino acids long. V lost 6 bases to trimming and J lost 6 bases, with 20 bases between them. Germline V gene lookup returns CDR1 LNHDA and CDR2 SQIVND (reference sequence). This chain's CDR3 is CASSEKLTRRDGYTF. In DNA form, the CDR3 reads TGTGCCAGTAGCGAGAAGCTAACACGTCGGGATGGCTACACCTTC.

The rearrangement joins TRBV10-3 to TRBJ1-6, with D possibly matching TRBD1 (6 bases). Germline V gene sequence: CDR1 ENHRY, CDR2 SYGVKD. The CDR3 has 15 amino acids. V was pared by 6 bases and J by 10 bases, with 19 bases between. CDR3: CAIREQGPLGSPLHF. The CDR3, as DNA: TGTGCCATCAGGGAACAGGGTCCGCTCGGGTCACCCCTCCACTTT.

The chain recombines TRBV28 with TRBJ2-2, with a weak D call TRBD1 (5 bases). V dropped 5 bases and J dropped 7 bases, with 29 bases sitting between them. This CDR3 has 19 residues. Per the germline V gene, CDR1 is MDHEN and CDR2 is SYDVKM. In DNA, the CDR3 is TGTGCCAGCAGTCTCCCTACTATGGGCAGGGTACAGATAGGCGGGGAGCTGTTTTTT. Residues: CASSLPTMGRVQIGGELFF.

This chain uses TRBV7-9 with TRBJ1-2, with 8 bases that match TRBD1. Looked up from germline, CDR1 is SEHNR and CDR2 is FQNEAQ (reference sequence). The CDR3 loop spans 16 amino acids. The V and J ends lost 3 bases and 0 bases, in that order; junction bases with no gene match: 6. The CDR3 protein is CASSFGQGASNYGYTF. In DNA, the CDR3 is TGTGCCAGCAGCTTCGGGCAGGGGGCGTCTAACTATGGCTACACCTTC.

The chain couples TRBV6-6 to TRBJ1-1; a weak D match, TRBD1 (5 bases). The germline CDR1 and CDR2 sequences are MNHNY and SVGAGI (reference sequence). This CDR3 is built from 16 residues. The V end lost 5 bases, the J end lost 4 bases, and 20 bases lay between the germline ends. In DNA, the CDR3 is TGTGCCAGCAGTCCGATTCAGGGTGAAGGGGTCACTGAAGCTTTCTTT. Translated, it gives CASSPIQGEGVTEAFF.

The genes are TRBV6-6 and TRBJ2-5; the match to TRBD2 covers 7 bases. This CDR3 is 14 amino acids long. Germline trimming cut 6 bases from V and 7 bases from J; bases unmatched to any gene: 11. Per the germline V gene, CDR1 is MNHNY and CDR2 is SVGAGI (reference sequence). CDR3 loop: CASRPSGSGGTQYF. The CDR3 DNA reads TGTGCCAGCAGACCGAGCGGGTCGGGGGGGACCCAGTACTTC.

The chain uses TRBV6-5 and TRBJ1-3; weak D call: TRBD1 (6 bases). Germline V gives CDR1 MNHEY, CDR2 SVGAGI. CDR3 length: 16 amino acids. Trimming shortened V by 4 bases and J by 0 bases, and 13 bases separated the two germline ends. CDR3 residues: CASSLTTGHSGNTIYF. In DNA form, the CDR3 reads TGTGCCAGCAGTTTGACTACAGGGCACTCTGGAAACACCATATATTTT.

The chain carries TRBV19 and TRBJ1-1, with TRBD1 as a possible D gene (5 bases). This CDR3 region has 13 residues. The V gene's germline CDR1 is LNHDA and CDR2 SQIVND (reference sequence). Trimming removed 6 bases at V and 1 base at J, with 9 bases between. The CDR3 loop reads CASRDRSNTEAFF. Written as DNA, the CDR3 is TGTGCCAGTAGAGACAGATCGAACACTGAAGCTTTCTTT.

This clone was detected only a few times. J is TRBJ2-3 and V is TRBV24-1; tentatively, D is TRBD2 (5 bases). This CDR3 comprises 15 residues. The germline V gene has CDR1 KGHDR and CDR2 SFDVKD. Trimming removed 3 bases at V and 2 bases at J, with 11 bases between. The CDR3 nucleotides are TGTGCCACCAGTGATCCCGGACGGGACACAGATACGCAGTATTTT. Its protein product is CATSDPGRDTDTQYF.

The genes are TRBV3-1 (or the pseudogene TRBV3-2) and TRBJ1-5, with 8 bases identical to TRBD1. J gave up 6 bases and V 5 bases, and 6 bases lay outside the gene matches. Germline V CDR1 and CDR2: LGHDT, YNNKEL (reference sequence). This CDR3 is built from 14 residues. The chain's CDR3 is CASSKTGAGQPQHF. In DNA, the CDR3 is TGTGCCAGCAGCAAGACAGGGGCGGGTCAGCCCCAGCATTTT.

The sample holds one count of this clone. The gene calls are TRBV4-2 and TRBJ1-3; D is unresolved. From germline, CDR1 is LGHNA and CDR2 YNFKEQ. V was trimmed by 5 bases and J by 0 bases, leaving 14 bases between them. The CDR3 consists of 16 residues. Written as DNA, the CDR3 is TGTGCCAGCAGCATCCCCTCGCGGGACTCTGGAAACACCATATATTTT. Residues: CASSIPSRDSGNTIYF.

The chain employs TRBV29-1 and TRBJ2-3, with 8 bases that match TRBD1. Germline CDR1 reads SQVTM; CDR2 reads ANQGSEA. There are 13 residues in the CDR3. Unmatched junction bases numbered 7, after V lost 1 base and J lost 10 bases. CDR3 DNA sequence: TGCAGCGTTGAAGGCAACAGGGGGTGGCCGCAGTATTTT. This translates into CSVEGNRGWPQYF.

The rearrangement joins TRBV19 to TRBJ2-2, with D perhaps TRBD1 (6 bases). The germline CDR1 and CDR2 sequences are LNHDA and SQIVND (reference sequence). The V and J ends lost 6 bases and 5 bases respectively, with 13 bases between them. This CDR3 comprises 14 residues. CDR3 bases: TGTGCCAGTAGCCCGACAGGAGATACCGGGGAGCTGTTTTTT. Translating gives CASSPTGDTGELFF.

The CDR3 loop is CASSPQGFTEAFF. Here the CDR3 DNA reads TGTGCCAGTAGTCCACAGGGATTCACTGAAGCTTTCTTT. The chain uses TRBV19 and TRBJ1-1; maybe TRBD1 (6 bases). The germline CDR1 and CDR2 sequences are LNHDA and SQIVND (reference sequence). With 5 bases removed from V and 4 bases from J, the gap between germline ends came to 11 bases. The CDR3 runs to 13 residues.

The J gene is TRBJ2-5, the V gene TRBV3-1 (or the pseudogene TRBV3-2); 8 bases are a match to TRBD2. V lost 1 base to trimming and J lost 7 bases; unmatched junction nucleotides: 11. The CDR3 extends over 16 amino acids. CDR1 LGHDT and CDR2 YNNKEL come from the germline V gene (reference sequence). CDR3 residues: CASSQGATSGGGTQYF. CDR3 coding DNA: TGTGCCAGCAGCCAAGGTGCAACGTCGGGAGGGGGGACCCAGTACTTC.

This chain uses TRBV5-1 with TRBJ1-6; D might be TRBD1 (5 bases). Germline V gene lookup returns CDR1 SGHRS and CDR2 YFSETQ. V lost 8 bases and J lost 7, with 10 bases in between. This CDR3 contains 12 residues. CDR3 residues: CASRRGNSPLHF. The CDR3 nucleotides are TGCGCCAGTCGACGGGGGAATTCACCCCTCCACTTT. Filled out from reference TRBV5-1 and TRBJ1-6, the complete variable domain reads KAGVTQTPRYLIKTRGQQVTLSCSPISGHRSVSWYQQTPGQGLQFLFEYFSETQRNKGNFPGRFSGRQFSNSRSEMNVSTLELGDSALYLCASRRGNSPLHFGNGTRLTVT.

This clone turned up a few times. The chain links TRBV5-1 to TRBJ2-7; 10 nucleotides line up with TRBD1. Losses at the gene ends were 1 base for V and 4 bases for J; bases not matched to a gene: 5. In germline, CDR1 is SGHRS, CDR2 YFSETQ. This CDR3 has 15 amino acids. The CDR3 sequence: CASSLSTGGDYEQYF. CDR3 sequence (DNA): TGCGCCAGCAGCTTGTCGACAGGGGGCGATTACGAGCAGTACTTC.

The gene calls are TRBV6-5 and TRBJ1-1; unclear D gene. CDR1 and CDR2 from the germline V gene are MNHEY and SVGAGI. This CDR3 contains 14 residues. Deletions cut 0 bases from V and 3 bases from J, with 8 bases between. CDR3 bases: TGTGCCAGCAGTTACTCGACGGGGTACACTGAAGCTTTCTTT. Translation: CASSYSTGYTEAFF.